This TCR beta chain was documented in a study of T-cell reconstitution after alpha-beta-depleted transplantation in children. Preparation of the TCRbeta library was carried out with unique molecular identifiers. TCRdb reprocessed the PCR reads via MiXCR and lists one record per CDR3 protein. Among some 600,000 distinct CDR3 sequences listed, 16% were seen once. This clonotype was recorded many times. The V gene's germline CDR1 is SGHTA and CDR2 FQGNSA. With 4 bases removed from V and 5 bases from J, the gap between germline ends came to 15 bases. This CDR3 is built from 14 residues. The chain carries TRBV7-2 and TRBJ2-7, with a weak D call TRBD2 (6 bases). The sequence came from a human donor who donated a stem cell graft to a child with acute myeloid leukemia. Source: PBMCs from the stem cell graft donor, taken from the stem cell graft. The CDR3 DNA reads TGTGCCAGCAGCTCCGGACTACAAGCAAACGAGCAGTACTTC. It yields the protein CASSSGLQANEQYF.